This entry lists 20 T cell receptor beta chains sequenced from one sample in a study of cytomegalovirus exposure and HLA in healthy donors. Vbeta (60) and Jbeta (13) primers were used in the PCR. The data were produced by immunoSEQ multiplex PCR, yet TCRdb's version contains in-frame clones alone and is incomplete. There are approximately 220,000 clones in the sample; 65% to 90% occur only once, and 1.1% to 1.5% lies in the top ten. Source material: PBMCs. These receptors were taken from a girl aged 5-17 years in good health and CMV-seronegative.

V is TRBV2 and J is TRBJ2-3; TRBD1 matches at 8 bases. The germline CDR1 and CDR2 sequences are SNHLY and FYNNEI. V shed 7 bases, J shed 3 bases, and the junction held 9 bases outside the gene matches. There are 15 residues in the CDR3. The DNA of the CDR3 is TGTGCCAGCAACAGACAGGGGTTAAAGACAGATACGCAGTATTTT. This translates into CASNRQGLKTDTQYF.

V is TRBV13 and J is TRBJ2-5; 7 bases line up with TRBD1. Germline CDR1 reads PRHDT; CDR2 reads FYEKMQ (reference sequence). The junction had 6 bases not matched to a gene; V was cut back by 0 bases and J by 5 bases. This CDR3 spans 15 amino acids. The CDR3 loop reads CASSLGGTAKETQYF. CDR3 sequence (DNA): TGTGCCAGCAGCTTAGGGGGGACAGCCAAGGAGACCCAGTACTTC.

As for this clone: Other nucleotide sequences in the sample specify the same CDR3. The rearrangement links TRBV11-2 to TRBJ2-7, with 7 bases fitting TRBD1. This CDR3 is 15 amino acids long. Germline loops: CDR1 SGHAT, CDR2 FQNNGV. The V and J ends lost 1 base and 0 bases, in that order; junction bases with no gene match: 3. CDR3 nucleotide sequence: TGTGCCAGCAGCTTAGGACAGGGAAGCTCCTACGAGCAGTACTTC. It codes for CASSLGQGSSYEQYF.

The J gene is TRBJ1-4, the V gene TRBV4-2; D gene ambiguous. Trimming removed 1 base at V and 5 bases at J, with 14 bases between. This CDR3 region has 16 residues. In germline, CDR1 is LGHNA, CDR2 YNFKEQ. As DNA, the CDR3 is TGTGCCAGCAGCCAAGGAGCAACAGATGGAAATGAAAAACTGTTTTTT. Protein: CASSQGATDGNEKLFF.

This clone was seen only once. The CDR3: CASGPGGIQPQHF. As DNA, the CDR3 is TGTGCCAGCGGACCCGGGGGGATTCAGCCCCAGCATTTT. The gene calls are TRBV6-1 and TRBJ1-5; D is perhaps TRBD1 (5 bases). The germline CDR1 and CDR2 sequences are MNHNS and SASEGT. Trimming shortened V by 8 bases and J by 6 bases, and 14 bases separated the two germline ends. CDR3 length equals 13 residues.

The gene calls are TRBV5-6 and TRBJ1-3; D not resolved. This CDR3 contains 15 residues. V shed 1 base and J shed 0 bases, with 8 bases lying between them. Germline CDR1 SGHDT, CDR2 YYEEEE. The CDR3 loop is CASSLPPDSGNTIYF. The DNA of the CDR3 is TGTGCCAGCAGCTTGCCACCAGACTCTGGAAACACCATATATTTT.

This chain connects TRBV2 to TRBJ2-1; tentative D call: TRBD2 (6 bases). This CDR3 spans 15 amino acids. The V gene's germline CDR1 is SNHLY and CDR2 FYNNEI. The ends were cut back, 6 bases at V and 3 bases at J, with 15 bases in the middle. The CDR3 spells CASRAGPTYYNEQFF. CDR3 DNA sequence: TGTGCCAGCAGGGCGGGACCCACCTACTACAATGAGCAGTTCTTC. Supplemented by reference TRBV2 and TRBJ2-1, the full variable domain reads EPEVTQTPSHQVTQMGQEVILRCVPISNHLYFYWYRQILGQKVEFLVSFYNNEISEKSEIFDDQFSVERPDGSNFTLKIRSTKLEDSAMYFCASRAGPTYYNEQFFGPGTRLTVL.

This clone was seen only once. This sequence joins TRBV28 and TRBJ2-7; tentative D call: TRBD2 (6 bases). The CDR3 length is 16 residues. In germline, CDR1 is MDHEN, CDR2 SYDVKM. V lost 6 bases to trimming and J lost 2 bases, with 20 bases between them. In DNA, the CDR3 is TGTGCCAGCAGCCTCATAGGTAGCGGAAGACCCTACGAGCAGTACTTC. It encodes CASSLIGSGRPYEQYF.

V is TRBV13 and J is TRBJ1-2; 7 nucleotides agree with TRBD1. This CDR3 comprises 18 residues. The trim removed 5 bases at V and 0 bases at J, leaving 15 bases unmatched. Germline V gene lookup returns CDR1 PRHDT and CDR2 FYEKMQ (reference sequence). The CDR3 loop is CASSRKINLDRPNYGYTF. Here the CDR3 DNA reads TGTGCCAGCAGCCGAAAAATAAACCTGGACAGGCCTAACTATGGCTACACCTTC.

The J gene is TRBJ1-2, the V gene TRBV11-2; TRBD1 might be the D (6 bases). V lost 2 bases, J lost 0 bases, and 10 bases lay in between. The germline V gene has CDR1 SGHAT and CDR2 FQNNGV. This CDR3 contains 15 residues. The CDR3 DNA sequence: TGTGCCAGCAGCTTATGGACAGTGGCTAACTATGGCTACACCTTC. It is translated as CASSLWTVANYGYTF.

This rearrangement joins TRBV4-3 to TRBJ2-7, with TRBD1 matching 9 bases. CDR1 LGHNA and CDR2 YSLEER come from the germline V gene. The CDR3 has 18 residues. The V segment lost 4 bases and the J segment 0 bases; nucleotides outside the gene matches: 13. The CDR3 DNA reads TGCGCCAGCAGCCCCGACCCCCCCGGGACAGGGCTCTCCTACGAGCAGTACTTC. This codes for CASSPDPPGTGLSYEQYF.

The CDR3 nucleotides are TGCGCCAGCAATCGGTCTGGGGGCCTCCACGAGCAGTACTTC. It yields the protein CASNRSGGLHEQYF. This sequence joins TRBV5-1 and TRBJ2-7; maybe TRBD1 (6 bases). The CDR3 sequence is 14 residues long. V dropped 6 bases and J dropped 5 bases, with 18 bases sitting between them. Germline CDR1 is SGHRS and CDR2 is YFSETQ.

The table lists this clone with a few counts. The chain has TRBV28 and TRBJ1-3; D may be TRBD1 (5 bases). The CDR3 is 17 amino acids. In germline, CDR1 is MDHEN, CDR2 SYDVKM. The V and J ends lost 3 bases and 0 bases respectively, with 15 bases between them. The CDR3 loop reads CASSFIWTPYSGNTIYF. The CDR3 DNA reads TGTGCCAGCAGTTTTATTTGGACACCCTACTCTGGAAACACCATATATTTT.

The gene calls are TRBV5-4 and TRBJ1-2; D is undetermined. The germline V and J ends were trimmed by 2 bases and 7 bases, with 12 bases remaining between them. Germline values: CDR1 SGHNT, CDR2 YYREEE (reference sequence). The CDR3 totals 13 residues. CDR3 DNA: TGTGCCAGCAGCTTCACTTTTGAGGGTGGCTACACCTTC. Amino acid sequence: CASSFTFEGGYTF.

The CDR3 DNA reads as TGTGCCAGCAGTTACGCGTTGGGGGGGTACGAGCAGTACTTC. Amino acids: CASSYALGGYEQYF. The chain has TRBV6-5 and TRBJ2-7, with 7 bases lining up with TRBD2. After removal of 2 bases from V and 4 bases from J, the junction contained 5 bases not matched to a gene. There are 14 residues in the CDR3. In germline, CDR1 is MNHEY, CDR2 SVGAGI.

The sample holds a few counts of this clone. The V call is TRBV7-9, the J call TRBJ2-7; D is uncertain. In germline, CDR1 is SEHNR, CDR2 FQNEAQ (reference sequence). This CDR3 is 11 amino acids long. V dropped 8 bases and J dropped 7 bases, with 12 bases sitting between them. CDR3 nucleotide sequence: TGTGCCAGCCAGACGGGTAGGGAGCAGTACTTC. Translated, it gives CASQTGREQYF.

This clone turned up a few times. The rearrangement joins TRBV6-1 to TRBJ1-4; no reliable D call. This CDR3 is built from 14 residues. The germline V gene has CDR1 MNHNS and CDR2 SASEGT. V was trimmed by 1 base and J by 7 bases, leaving 10 bases between them. CDR3 region: CASSEGQVREKLFF. The DNA of the CDR3 is TGTGCCAGCAGTGAAGGGCAGGTCCGTGAAAAACTGTTTTTT.

The chain combines TRBV7-9 with TRBJ1-2; perhaps TRBD1 as D (5 bases). V gave up 0 bases and J gave up 4 bases, with 18 bases separating them. Germline loops: CDR1 SEHNR, CDR2 FQNEAQ (reference sequence). The CDR3 length is 17 residues. The CDR3 DNA is TGTGCCAGCAGCTTAGCGTCTGGGGCAGGGTCCAGCTATGGCTACACCTTC. This encodes CASSLASGAGSSYGYTF. Full variable domain (remainder filled in from reference TRBV7-9 and TRBJ1-2): DTGVSQNPRHKITKRGQNVTFRCDPISEHNRLYWYRQTLGQGPEFLTYFQNEAQLEKSRLLSDRFSAERPKGSFSTLEIQRTEQGDSAMYLCASSLASGAGSSYGYTFGSGTRLTVV.

The rearrangement links TRBV29-1 to TRBJ2-5, with D perhaps TRBD2 (6 bases). Germline V gene lookup returns CDR1 SQVTM and CDR2 ANQGSEA. V lost 4 bases and J 5 bases, leaving 14 bases between the germline ends. The CDR3 consists of 13 residues. In DNA form, the CDR3 reads TGCAGCGTTGGACCCGGAGGGACGGAGACCCAGTACTTC. Amino acid sequence: CSVGPGGTETQYF.

This rearrangement joins TRBV6-5 to TRBJ2-3; possible D gene TRBD1, 5 bases. Germline V gene lookup returns CDR1 MNHEY and CDR2 SVGAGI. CDR3 length: 13 residues. V was clipped by 5 bases and J by 1 base, with 7 bases between them. Written as DNA, the CDR3 is TGTGCCAGCAGTACAGGAGGCACAGATACGCAGTATTTT. Amino acids: CASSTGGTDTQYF.